Listed below are T cell receptor beta chains from one sample, sequenced in a study of cytomegalovirus exposure and HLA in healthy donors. Assay used: immunoSEQ multiplex PCR; TCRdb lists only in-frame clones, some missing. This sample has roughly 260,000 clones, with approximately 84% found just once. Sequences were obtained from PBMCs. Every receptor here comes from a woman in her 40s in good health and CMV-seropositive. The CDR3 runs from the conserved cysteine through the conserved F or W. Each record gives: V gene, clone size, J gene, D gene, CDR3 protein, CDR3 DNA. D genes are given only for firm matches. Some rows have no size entry. The others give once, few or many, or a class for an expanded clone.

V gene: TRBV13
clone size: .
J gene: TRBJ2-2
D gene: TRBD2
CDR3 protein: CASSLYDIAGDTGELFF
CDR3 DNA: TGTGCCAGCAGCTTGTACGATATAGCGGGAGACACCGGGGAGCTGTTTTTT

V gene: TRBV28
clone size: .
J gene: TRBJ1-1
D gene: TRBD1
CDR3 protein: CASSPKGQGVGEAFF
CDR3 DNA: TGTGCCAGCAGTCCGAAGGGACAGGGGGTTGGTGAAGCTTTCTTT

V gene: TRBV9
clone size: .
J gene: TRBJ2-1
D gene: TRBD2
CDR3 protein: CASSVGLAGELNEQFF
CDR3 DNA: TGTGCCAGCAGCGTGGGACTAGCGGGAGAATTGAATGAGCAGTTCTTC

V gene: TRBV7-3
clone size: few
J gene: TRBJ2-7
D gene: TRBD1
CDR3 protein: CASSSGQLSSYEQYF
CDR3 DNA: TGTGCCAGCAGCTCGGGACAGCTATCCTCCTACGAGCAGTACTTC

V gene: TRBV11-3
clone size: few
J gene: TRBJ1-4
D gene: .
CDR3 protein: CASSLAGETNEKLFF
CDR3 DNA: TGTGCCAGCAGCTTAGCAGGGGAAACTAATGAAAAACTGTTTTTT

V gene: TRBV4-1
clone size: .
J gene: TRBJ2-1
D gene: TRBD2
CDR3 protein: CASSPAGDEQFF
CDR3 DNA: TGCGCCAGCAGCCCAGCGGGAGATGAGCAGTTCTTC

V gene: TRBV7-8
clone size: few
J gene: TRBJ1-4
D gene: .
CDR3 protein: CASSSPDSPNEKLFF
CDR3 DNA: TGTGCCAGCAGCTCACCAGACAGCCCTAATGAAAAACTGTTTTTT

V gene: TRBV2
clone size: .
J gene: TRBJ1-4
D gene: .
CDR3 protein: CASGEEKLFF
CDR3 DNA: TGTGCCAGCGGGGAGGAAAAACTGTTTTTT

V gene: TRBV6-1
clone size: .
J gene: TRBJ2-3
D gene: .
CDR3 protein: CASRRLTAGIDTQYF
CDR3 DNA: TGTGCCAGCAGACGATTAACGGCAGGGATAGATACGCAGTATTTT

V gene: TRBV5-1
clone size: .
J gene: TRBJ2-7
D gene: .
CDR3 protein: CASSQDTAYEQYF
CDR3 DNA: TGCGCCAGCAGCCAAGACACTGCCTACGAGCAGTACTTC

V gene: TRBV4-2
clone size: .
J gene: TRBJ2-7
D gene: TRBD2
CDR3 protein: CASAGLAGERGYEQYF
CDR3 DNA: TGTGCCAGCGCGGGACTAGCGGGAGAAAGGGGATACGAGCAGTACTTC

V gene: TRBV6-5
clone size: .
J gene: TRBJ2-7
D gene: .
CDR3 protein: CASSYSKIFSGEQYF
CDR3 DNA: TGTGCCAGCAGTTACTCGAAAATCTTTTCGGGGGAGCAGTACTTC

V gene: TRBV4-2
clone size: .
J gene: TRBJ1-6
D gene: .
CDR3 protein: CASSQVTAVSYNSPLHF
CDR3 DNA: TGTGCCAGCAGCCAAGTAACAGCCGTCTCCTATAATTCACCCCTCCACTTT

V gene: TRBV7-9
clone size: .
J gene: TRBJ2-1
D gene: .
CDR3 protein: CASSLVEVFSNEQFF
CDR3 DNA: TGTGCCAGCAGCTTAGTGGAGGTGTTTAGCAATGAGCAGTTCTTC

V gene: TRBV9
clone size: .
J gene: TRBJ2-3
D gene: .
CDR3 protein: CASSVGGASTDTQYF
CDR3 DNA: TGTGCCAGCAGCGTAGGCGGGGCTAGCACAGATACGCAGTATTTT

V gene: TRBV7-2
clone size: once
J gene: TRBJ2-5
D gene: TRBD2
CDR3 protein: CASSPGLEETQYF
CDR3 DNA: TGTGCCAGCAGCCCAGGACTAGAGGAGACCCAGTACTTC

V gene: TRBV30
clone size: once
J gene: TRBJ1-5
D gene: TRBD1
CDR3 protein: CAWSVDRGQQPQHF
CDR3 DNA: TGTGCCTGGAGTGTGGACAGGGGGCAACAGCCCCAGCATTTT

V gene: TRBV29-1
clone size: .
J gene: TRBJ1-1
D gene: .
CDR3 protein: CSVEVLAGARGNTEAFF
CDR3 DNA: TGCAGCGTTGAGGTGCTGGCAGGAGCCAGGGGGAACACTGAAGCTTTCTTT

V gene: TRBV6-6
clone size: .
J gene: TRBJ2-3
D gene: TRBD1
CDR3 protein: CASTPEGQHTDTQYF
CDR3 DNA: TGTGCCAGCACACCCGAGGGACAGCACACAGATACGCAGTATTTT

V gene: TRBV27
clone size: .
J gene: TRBJ2-7
D gene: TRBD1
CDR3 protein: CASTSVGQGGYEQYF
CDR3 DNA: TGTGCCAGCACCTCCGTAGGACAGGGGGGCTACGAGCAGTACTTC

V gene: TRBV29-1
clone size: .
J gene: TRBJ2-7
D gene: .
CDR3 protein: CSVGGLGPYEQYF
CDR3 DNA: TGCAGCGTTGGGGGCCTGGGTCCCTACGAGCAGTACTTC

V gene: TRBV7-9
clone size: .
J gene: TRBJ2-1
D gene: TRBD2
CDR3 protein: CASSPTSASSYNEQFF
CDR3 DNA: TGTGCCAGCAGCCCAACTAGCGCAAGCTCCTACAATGAGCAGTTCTTC

V gene: TRBV30
clone size: .
J gene: TRBJ2-7
D gene: .
CDR3 protein: CAWSSSRDKYF
CDR3 DNA: TGTGCCTGGAGTTCGAGCCGAGATAAGTACTTC

V gene: TRBV28
clone size: .
J gene: TRBJ2-1
D gene: .
CDR3 protein: CASSSTREQFF
CDR3 DNA: TGTGCCAGCAGTTCCACCCGGGAGCAGTTCTTC

V gene: TRBV27
clone size: .
J gene: TRBJ2-2
D gene: .
CDR3 protein: CASSNPAGAKTGELFF
CDR3 DNA: TGTGCCAGCAGTAATCCGGCAGGGGCGAAGACCGGGGAGCTGTTTTTT